These 27 T cell receptor beta chains came from one sample sequenced in a study of blood T cell repertoires in COVID-19. Profiling relied on immunoSEQ multiplex PCR, and the TCRdb table lists in-frame clones only, not all of them. The data hold roughly 250,000 clones, with 85% to 90% observed a single time. What was sequenced was PBMCs or T cells enriched from blood (not recorded which). Receptors originate from a woman aged 45-60 years who had recovered from COVID-19.

This chain joins TRBV19 and TRBJ1-4; D perhaps matches TRBD1 (5 bases). V lost 4 bases to trimming and J lost 7 bases, with 16 bases between them. The CDR3 totals 15 residues. CDR1 is LNHDA, CDR2 SQIVND, per germline (reference sequence). The CDR3 loop is CASSTRGAGLEKLFF. Here the CDR3 DNA reads TGTGCCAGTAGTACTAGGGGTGCCGGTCTTGAAAAACTGTTTTTT.

This chain joins TRBV4-3 and TRBJ2-1; D may be TRBD2 (5 bases). V lost 0 bases, J lost 0 bases, and 21 bases lay in between. CDR3 length: 20 residues. CDR1 LGHNA and CDR2 YSLEER come from the germline V gene. The CDR3 DNA reads TGCGCCAGCAGCCAAGATCGGGCTTTTAGCGCCCAGAGCTCCTACAATGAGCAGTTCTTC. Encoded protein: CASSQDRAFSAQSSYNEQFF.

J is TRBJ1-2 and V is TRBV12-3 or TRBV12-4, with D possibly TRBD1 on 5 matching bases. The CDR3 runs 13 residues. V was clipped by 5 bases and J by 6 bases, with 13 bases between them. The CDR3 bases are TGTGCCAGCAGTATCGGACACTATCATGGCTACACCTTC. It yields the protein CASSIGHYHGYTF.

This clone was detected a few times. CDR3 sequence reads: CASSDKGEGYQPQHF. Written as DNA, the CDR3 is TGTGCCAGCAGTGACAAGGGGGAAGGGTATCAGCCCCAGCATTTT. The gene calls are TRBV6-1 and TRBJ1-5, with a weak D call TRBD1 (6 bases). Germline V gene sequence: CDR1 MNHNS, CDR2 SASEGT. Trimming shortened V by 3 bases and J by 5 bases, and 14 bases separated the two germline ends. The CDR3 consists of 15 residues.

The V call is TRBV28, the J call TRBJ1-1; a possible D gene is TRBD1 (6 bases). Looked up from germline, CDR1 is MDHEN and CDR2 is SYDVKM. This CDR3 region has 16 residues. The germline V and J ends were trimmed by 7 bases and 3 bases, with 21 bases remaining between them. Written as DNA, the CDR3 is TGTGCCAGCACCCCCCTCCGGGGGGCCGTAGACACTGAAGCTTTCTTT. Encoded protein: CASTPLRGAVDTEAFF. The full variable domain, with the rest looked up from reference TRBV28 and TRBJ1-1, is DVKVTQSSRYLVKRTGEKVFLECVQDMDHENMFWYRQDPGLGLRLIYFSYDVKMKEKGDIPEGYSVSREKKERFSLILESASTNQTSMYLCASTPLRGAVDTEAFFGQGTRLTVV.

This clone has more than one count but fewer than ten. This chain connects TRBV15 to TRBJ1-2; 7 bases align to TRBD1. V shed 0 bases, J shed 4 bases, and the junction held 5 bases outside the gene matches. The CDR3 runs 15 residues. In germline, CDR1 is LNHNV, CDR2 YYDKDF (reference sequence). The CDR3 bases are TGTGCCACCAGCAGAGATTGGGACAGCTTCTATGGCTACACCTTC. Translating it yields CATSRDWDSFYGYTF.

CDR3 in amino acids: CASIPGTSGASYNEQFF. CDR3 bases: TGTGCCAGCATCCCCGGGACTAGCGGGGCCTCCTACAATGAGCAGTTCTTC. This chain connects TRBV28 to TRBJ2-1, with 13 bases lining up with TRBD2. The germline V gene has CDR1 MDHEN and CDR2 SYDVKM. V trimming: 7 bases; J trimming: 0 bases; junction bases outside the gene matches: 6. This CDR3 is 17 amino acids long.

The chain links TRBV11-2 to TRBJ1-5, with 8 bases aligning to TRBD1. The germline V gene encodes CDR1 SGHAT and CDR2 FQNNGV. The CDR3 covers 15 residues. With 0 bases clipped from V and 9 bases from J, the junction kept 7 bases outside the gene matches. DNA for the CDR3: TGTGCCAGCAGCTTAGACAGGGGGCTTGGAGTGCCCCAGCATTTT. Protein: CASSLDRGLGVPQHF. Full variable domain (missing parts from reference TRBV11-2 and TRBJ1-5): EAGVAQSPRYKIIEKRQSVAFWCNPISGHATLYWYQQILGQGPKLLIQFQNNGVVDDSQLPKDRFSAERLKGVDSTLKIQPAKLEDSAVYLCASSLDRGLGVPQHFGDGTRLSIL.

The rearrangement joins TRBV4-3 to TRBJ1-2, with D uncertain. This CDR3 has 13 residues. V lost 1 base, J lost 7 bases, and 10 bases lay in between. Germline V CDR1 and CDR2: LGHNA, YSLEER. In DNA form, the CDR3 reads TGCGCCAGCAGCCAAGTAGAGGGTTCTGGCTACACCTTC. Its translation: CASSQVEGSGYTF.

The chain carries TRBV27 and TRBJ1-1, with TRBD1 matching 7 bases. The trim removed 2 bases at V and 1 base at J, leaving 7 bases unmatched. Per germline, CDR1 MNHEY and CDR2 SMNVEV (reference sequence). The CDR3 length is 16 residues. Here the CDR3 DNA reads TGTGCCAGCAGTTTAGCCTGGGGACAGACGAACACTGAAGCTTTCTTT. This encodes CASSLAWGQTNTEAFF.

This chain uses TRBV4-3 with TRBJ1-4; the D is unclear. This CDR3 spans 13 amino acids. Trimming took 4 bases from V and 6 from J, leaving 9 bases between them. The germline V gene has CDR1 LGHNA and CDR2 YSLEER. As DNA, the CDR3 is TGCGCCAGCAGCCGAATCCCGGATGAAAAACTGTTTTTT. Its translation is CASSRIPDEKLFF.

The chain couples TRBV3-1 (or the pseudogene TRBV3-2) to TRBJ2-4, with 12 bases lining up with TRBD2. Germline lookup yields CDR1 LGHDT and CDR2 YNNKEL (reference sequence). Germline trimming cut 1 base from V and 0 bases from J; bases unmatched to any gene: 16. This CDR3 has 22 amino acids. CDR3 coding DNA: TGTGCCAGCAGCCAAGTTTCGGGGAGTCTAGCGGGAGGGCCTTTAGCCAAAAACATTCAGTACTTC. Translation: CASSQVSGSLAGGPLAKNIQYF.

The gene calls are TRBV19 and TRBJ2-2; 10 bases match TRBD1. CDR3 size: 15 residues. The V segment lost 3 bases and the J segment 6 bases; nucleotides outside the gene matches: 4. Per germline, CDR1 LNHDA and CDR2 SQIVND (reference sequence). In DNA form, the CDR3 reads TGTGCCAGTAGTATGGGACAGGGGTGGGCCGGGGAGCTGTTTTTT. It codes for CASSMGQGWAGELFF.

The chain links TRBV5-1 to TRBJ2-3; 10 bases match TRBD1. V shed 4 bases and J 0 bases; nucleotides not matched to a gene: 5. Germline CDR1 reads SGHRS; CDR2 reads YFSETQ. This CDR3 has 16 amino acids. CDR3 bases: TGCGCCAGCAGCCCTGGACAGGGGGTAAGCACAGATACGCAGTATTTT. It encodes CASSPGQGVSTDTQYF.

V and J are TRBV5-6 and TRBJ1-1; D gene uncertain. The germline V gene encodes CDR1 SGHDT and CDR2 YYEEEE. The CDR3 length is 14 residues. V was trimmed by 4 bases and J by 1 base, leaving 11 bases between them. CDR3 in DNA: TGTGCCAGCAGCCCTATAAAGCAGAACACTGAAGCTTTCTTT. Protein product: CASSPIKQNTEAFF.

V and J are TRBV19 and TRBJ1-2, with D tentatively TRBD1 (5 bases). Trimming pared 1 base from V and 8 bases from J, leaving 11 bases between. Germline V lookup: CDR1 LNHDA, CDR2 SQIVND (reference sequence). The CDR3 loop spans 13 amino acids. CDR3 DNA: TGTGCCAGTAGTATAGGAGACAGAACAGGCTACACCTTC. Its translation: CASSIGDRTGYTF.

This chain links TRBV28 with TRBJ2-7; 10 bases fit TRBD1. In germline, CDR1 is MDHEN, CDR2 SYDVKM. V lost 8 bases and J lost 6; bases outside the gene matches: 7. CDR3 length: 13 amino acids. CDR3 residues: CASLRDRGSEQYF. CDR3 in DNA: TGTGCCAGCTTGAGGGACAGGGGCTCCGAGCAGTACTTC.

The V and J genes are TRBV6-4 and TRBJ2-2, with D perhaps matching TRBD2 (6 bases). The V end lost 4 bases, the J end lost 1 base, and 7 bases lay between the germline ends. Germline V lookup: CDR1 MRHNA, CDR2 SNTAGT. CDR3 length: 14 amino acids. DNA for the CDR3: TGTGCCAGCAGTGCGGAGGGGAACACCGGGGAGCTGTTTTTT. Protein product: CASSAEGNTGELFF.

The V call is TRBV27, the J call TRBJ2-1, with TRBD2 matching over 10 bases. Germline CDR1 MNHEY, CDR2 SMNVEV (reference sequence). The trim removed 7 bases at V and 7 bases at J, leaving 22 bases unmatched. The length of the CDR3 is 19 residues. The CDR3 spells CASIYRSKIAGGFKNEQFF. In DNA form, the CDR3 reads TGTGCCAGCATTTACCGCAGCAAAATAGCGGGAGGTTTTAAGAATGAGCAGTTCTTC.

The rearrangement uses TRBV27 and TRBJ2-7, with 7 bases fitting TRBD1. Germline V gene lookup returns CDR1 MNHEY and CDR2 SMNVEV (reference sequence). The trim removed 8 bases at V and 4 bases at J, leaving 8 bases unmatched. CDR3 size: 13 residues. CDR3 DNA: TGTGCCAGCGGCCGACAGGGAAAATACGAGCAGTACTTC. Residues: CASGRQGKYEQYF.

The chain is built from TRBV7-2 and TRBJ2-3; perhaps TRBD2 as D (5 bases). This CDR3 comprises 14 residues. V was trimmed by 0 bases and J by 7 bases, leaving 11 bases between them. Germline-derived CDR1 and CDR2 are SGHTA and FQGNSA. The CDR3 region has the DNA TGTGCCAGCAGCTTAGCGGGAGACGGGAATACGCAGTATTTT. Translation: CASSLAGDGNTQYF.

V gene TRBV6-1 combines with J gene TRBJ1-1; D not resolved. This CDR3 has 14 residues. V was trimmed by 0 bases and J by 7 bases, leaving 12 bases between them. The germline V gene has CDR1 MNHNS and CDR2 SASEGT. The CDR3 spells CASSEALRGYEAFF. As DNA, the CDR3 is TGTGCCAGCAGTGAAGCGCTTCGGGGATATGAAGCTTTCTTT.

This clone was observed a few times. The chain combines TRBV2 with TRBJ1-1; 9 bases align to TRBD1. J gave up 5 bases and V 6 bases, and 4 bases lay outside the gene matches. CDR1 and CDR2 (germline): SNHLY, FYNNEI. CDR3 length equals 13 residues. For the CDR3, the DNA is TGTGCCAGCAGACAGGGGGCGGGTACTGAAGCTTTCTTT. Its translation is CASRQGAGTEAFF.

The chain has TRBV7-2 and TRBJ2-5; D perhaps matches TRBD2 (6 bases). CDR1 SGHTA and CDR2 FQGNSA come from the germline V gene. Trimming took off 1 base at V and 1 base at J, with 7 bases between the two ends. The CDR3 has 14 amino acids. The CDR3 nucleotides are TGTGCCAGCAGCTTAGTTAGCGGCCAAGAGACCCAGTACTTC. This sequence encodes CASSLVSGQETQYF.

J is TRBJ1-5 and V is TRBV6-2 or TRBV6-3; TRBD1 is a possible D gene (5 bases). V was shortened by 5 bases and J by 5 bases, with 19 bases between the two germline ends. Germline CDR1 reads MNHEY; CDR2 reads SVGEGT. This CDR3 region has 16 residues. The CDR3 coding sequence is TGTGCCAGCAGTCACCCCGGTGGGGCATTATATCAGCCCCAGCATTTT. Its protein product is CASSHPGGALYQPQHF.

This clone has a handful of counts. The rearrangement uses TRBV2 and TRBJ2-7; 12 nucleotides align to TRBD2. The CDR3 extends over 17 amino acids. The germline CDR1 and CDR2 sequences are SNHLY and FYNNEI. The ends lost 6 bases at V and 2 bases at J; junction bases unmatched: 11. In DNA form, the CDR3 reads TGTGCCAGCAGAAGGACTAGCGGGAATCTGGGGGCCTACGAGCAGTACTTC. It translates to CASRRTSGNLGAYEQYF.

CDR3 residues: CASSQEAPGLVTDTQYF. The CDR3 DNA reads TGCGCCAGCAGCCAAGAGGCCCCGGGACTAGTAACAGATACGCAGTATTTT. V gene TRBV4-1 combines with J gene TRBJ2-3; 8 bases agree with TRBD2. V lost 0 bases and J lost 3; bases outside the gene matches: 8. The CDR3 contains 17 residues. Germline V gives CDR1 MGHRA, CDR2 YSYEKL.